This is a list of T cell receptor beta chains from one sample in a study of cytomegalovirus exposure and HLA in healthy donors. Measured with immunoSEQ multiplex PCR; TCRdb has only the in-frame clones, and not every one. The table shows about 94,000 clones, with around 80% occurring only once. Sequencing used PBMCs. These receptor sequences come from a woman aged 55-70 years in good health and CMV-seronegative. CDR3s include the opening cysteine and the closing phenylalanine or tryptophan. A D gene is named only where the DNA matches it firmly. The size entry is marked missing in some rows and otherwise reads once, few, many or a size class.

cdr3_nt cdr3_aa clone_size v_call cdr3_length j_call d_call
TGTGCCAGCTTGGGCAGAGCATACGAGCAGTACTTC CASLGRAYEQYF . TRBV2 12 TRBJ2-7 .
TGTGCCAGCAGAAAAGCGGGAGTAGATACGCAGTATTTT CASRKAGVDTQYF . TRBV6-5 13 TRBJ2-3 TRBD2
TGCGCCAGCAGCCAAGACCCCAGGGCGAGTGAAAAACTGTTTTTT CASSQDPRASEKLFF . TRBV4-1 15 TRBJ1-4 .
TGTGCCAGCAGTGGGGGACTAGCGGGTGCGAATGAGCAGTTCTTC CASSGGLAGANEQFF . TRBV28 15 TRBJ2-1 TRBD2
TGTGCCATCAGTGCGGACAGGGGGGACACCGGGGAGCTGTTTTTT CAISADRGDTGELFF . TRBV10-3 15 TRBJ2-2 TRBD1
TGTGCCAGCAGTTCGGAGCGGGGGGCCTCATTGGAGACCCAGTACTTC CASSSERGASLETQYF once TRBV27 16 TRBJ2-5 TRBD2
TGCGCCAGCACTCGGGGGGGTGAGCAGTTCTTC CASTRGGEQFF . TRBV5-1 11 TRBJ2-1 TRBD2
TGTGCCAGCAGCGTGTCGAGGGAAAAACTGTTTTTT CASSVSREKLFF . TRBV7-9 12 TRBJ1-4 .
TGTGCCATCAGTGAGTCTGAGTTAGCGATAGCCAAAAACATTCAGTACTTC CAISESELAIAKNIQYF . TRBV10-3 17 TRBJ2-4 .
TGTGCCAGCAGTGTAAGACAGCCTTCCTACGAGCAGTACTTC CASSVRQPSYEQYF . TRBV2 14 TRBJ2-7 .
TGTGCCAGCAGCGGACTAGCGGGGGGGACCAATGAGCAGTTCTTC CASSGLAGGTNEQFF . TRBV6-5 15 TRBJ2-1 TRBD2
TGTGCCAGCAGTTTTCTGGGGACAGACAATGAGCAGTTCTTC CASSFLGTDNEQFF . TRBV27 14 TRBJ2-1 TRBD1
TGTGCCAGCAGCTTTAGCGGTCGTGAGCAGTTCTTC CASSFSGREQFF . TRBV7-2 12 TRBJ2-1 .
TGTGCCAGCAGCTACTCTGGGGCCAACGTCCTGACTTTC CASSYSGANVLTF . TRBV27 13 TRBJ2-6 .
TGTGCCAGCAGCCTGAGGGTTTCGGGGAATAATTCACCCCTCCACTTT CASSLRVSGNNSPLHF . TRBV7-2 16 TRBJ1-6 .
TGCGCCAGCAGCCAAGATTTAGGGACAGGGCTTAACGAGCAGTACTTC CASSQDLGTGLNEQYF few TRBV4-3 16 TRBJ2-7 TRBD1
TGTGCCAGCAGTTACGGGGACAGGGGGCCTGACTATGGCTACACCTTC CASSYGDRGPDYGYTF . TRBV6-5 16 TRBJ1-2 TRBD1
TGTGCCAGCAGCCTGGTCCCAGGGGATAACTATGGCTACACCTTC CASSLVPGDNYGYTF . TRBV5-4 15 TRBJ1-2 .
TGTGCCAGCAGCGGACCGGGACAGGGTGGCTTTAACTATGGCTACACCTTC CASSGPGQGGFNYGYTF . TRBV9 17 TRBJ1-2 TRBD1
TGTGCCAGCAGCTTAGTCGTACAGGGGGCTTACGAGCAGTACTTC CASSLVVQGAYEQYF . TRBV7-2 15 TRBJ2-7 TRBD1
TGTGCCAGCAGCGGTACTAGCGGGGGGGCCAATAGCACAGATACGCAGTATTTT CASSGTSGGANSTDTQYF . TRBV9 18 TRBJ2-3 TRBD2
TGTGCCAGCTCACCTACAGGGGACCAGCCCCAGCATTTT CASSPTGDQPQHF . TRBV18 13 TRBJ1-5 TRBD1
TGTGCCAGCTCACCGTCCTACAGGGAGATCAACACCGGGGAGCTGTTTTTT CASSPSYREINTGELFF . TRBV18 17 TRBJ2-2 .
TGTGCCAGCAGCTTGGGGGGGACAGTTTATGGCTACACCTTC CASSLGGTVYGYTF few TRBV5-6 14 TRBJ1-2 TRBD1
TGTGCCAGCAGTTTAGACTACAGCACAGATACGCAGTATTTT CASSLDYSTDTQYF few TRBV27 14 TRBJ2-3 .
TGTGCCAGCAGACAGGGGGCCAGCACTGAAGCTTTCTTT CASRQGASTEAFF . TRBV7-9 13 TRBJ1-1 TRBD1
TGTGCCAGCAGCTTGGTTGGGACAGGGGGAGTCACTGAAGCTTTCTTT CASSLVGTGGVTEAFF . TRBV5-6 16 TRBJ1-1 TRBD1
TGTGCCAGCTCACCAACACCAGCACAGGGGGCATTTACAGATACGCAGTATTTT CASSPTPAQGAFTDTQYF . TRBV18 18 TRBJ2-3 TRBD1
TGTGCCAGCAGTTATTCCCGGACAGGGGACACTGAAGCTTTCTTT CASSYSRTGDTEAFF once TRBV6-5 15 TRBJ1-1 TRBD1
TGTGCCAGCATGGGGGGGGGCGGTAACACTGAAGCTTTCTTT CASMGGGGNTEAFF . TRBV6-5 14 TRBJ1-1 .
TGTGCCAGCAGCCGGGGGCTAGCGGCCGGGGAGCTGTTTTTT CASSRGLAAGELFF . TRBV7-2 14 TRBJ2-2 .
TGCGCCAGCAGCTTGATGGGAGCTGAAAACGAGCAGTACTTC CASSLMGAENEQYF . TRBV5-1 14 TRBJ2-7 .
TGTGCCAGCAGTGAAGAGCAGGGCCTCCTAGTCGAGCAGTACTTC CASSEEQGLLVEQYF . TRBV2 15 TRBJ2-7 .
TGCAGCGTTGGAGTCCAAGGGGCTGAAGCTTTCTTT CSVGVQGAEAFF . TRBV29-1 12 TRBJ1-1 .
TGTGCCAGCAGCTTTCGCGGCGATCGGAGAGAAAAACTGTTTTTT CASSFRGDRREKLFF . TRBV7-8 15 TRBJ1-4 .
TGTGCCAGCATTTGGGCGGGCCCCTCCAATCAGCCCCAGCATTTT CASIWAGPSNQPQHF . TRBV28 15 TRBJ1-5 .
TGTGCCAGCAGTCCGATCGCGCATCAAGAGACCCAGTACTTC CASSPIAHQETQYF . TRBV27 14 TRBJ2-5 .
TGTGCCAGCAGCTTGACAGGGGGGGCGGGGGACATTCAGTACTTC CASSLTGGAGDIQYF . TRBV5-6 15 TRBJ2-4 .
TGTGCCAGCAGCTTTCGGGCAGGGGGATCTGGCTACACCTTC CASSFRAGGSGYTF . TRBV25-1 14 TRBJ1-2 TRBD1
TGTGCTAGTGGTTCCCTGACAGGGGGTATCGTCGGGGGTGAGCAGTTCTTC CASGSLTGGIVGGEQFF . TRBV12-5 17 TRBJ2-1 TRBD1
TGCAGGCCGCCGCCCGAGACAGAGATCTCTGGGGCCAACGTCCTGACTTTC CRPPPETEISGANVLTF . TRBV29-1 17 TRBJ2-6 .
TGCGCCAGCAGCTTTTCTCTAGCGGGCGGGGAGACCCAGTACTTC CASSFSLAGGETQYF . TRBV5-1 15 TRBJ2-5 TRBD2
TGTGCCAGCAGCCCACAGGGGGCGCAAAGCTATGGCTACACCTTC CASSPQGAQSYGYTF . TRBV5-4 15 TRBJ1-2 TRBD1
TGTGCCAGCAGCCGGAATCAGGGGGGAGAGACCCAGTACTTC CASSRNQGGETQYF few TRBV11-2 14 TRBJ2-5 .